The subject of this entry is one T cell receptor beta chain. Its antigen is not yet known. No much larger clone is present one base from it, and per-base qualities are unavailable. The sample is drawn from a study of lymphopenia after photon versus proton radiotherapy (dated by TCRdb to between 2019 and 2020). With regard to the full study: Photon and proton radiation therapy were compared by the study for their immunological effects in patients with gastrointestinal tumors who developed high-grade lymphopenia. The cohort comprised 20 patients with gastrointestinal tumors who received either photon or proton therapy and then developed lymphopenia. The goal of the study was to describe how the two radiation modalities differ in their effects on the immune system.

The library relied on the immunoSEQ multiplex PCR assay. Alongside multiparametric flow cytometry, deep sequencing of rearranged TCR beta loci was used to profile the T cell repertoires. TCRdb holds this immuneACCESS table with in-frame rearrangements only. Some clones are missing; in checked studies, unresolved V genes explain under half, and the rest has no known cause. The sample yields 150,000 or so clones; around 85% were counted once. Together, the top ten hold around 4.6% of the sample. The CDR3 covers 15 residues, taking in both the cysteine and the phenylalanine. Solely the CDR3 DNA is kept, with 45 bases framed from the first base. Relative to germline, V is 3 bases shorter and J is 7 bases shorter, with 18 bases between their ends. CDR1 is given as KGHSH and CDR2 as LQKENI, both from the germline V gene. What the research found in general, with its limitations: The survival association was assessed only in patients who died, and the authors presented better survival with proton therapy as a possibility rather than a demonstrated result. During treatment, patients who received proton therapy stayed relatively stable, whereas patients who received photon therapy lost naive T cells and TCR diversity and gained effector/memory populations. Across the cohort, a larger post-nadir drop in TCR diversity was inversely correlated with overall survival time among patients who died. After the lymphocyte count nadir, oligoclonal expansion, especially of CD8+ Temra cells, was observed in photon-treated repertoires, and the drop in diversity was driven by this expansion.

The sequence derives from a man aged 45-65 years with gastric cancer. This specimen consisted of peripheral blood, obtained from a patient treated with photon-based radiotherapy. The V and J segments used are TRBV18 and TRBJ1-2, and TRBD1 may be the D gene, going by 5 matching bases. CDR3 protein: CASSPGVTAVGGYTF. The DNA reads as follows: TGTGCCAGCTCACCGGGTGTGACAGCGGTCGGTGGCTACACCTTC.